These 5 T cell receptor beta chains came from one sample sequenced in a study of shared clonotypes between healthy human individuals. Sequenced by immunoSEQ multiplex PCR; TCRdb stores in-frame clones only, minus some. Of over a million clones listed, roughly 96% were seen once; the top ten hold about 1%. Sequenced: naive CD4+ T cells sorted from blood. The subset is: CD45RA+ positively selected. The source is a man between 25 and 39 years old in good health.

The CDR3 nucleotides read TGCGCCAGCAGCTTTAATCCGGTCGGGGAGCTGTTTTTT. It codes for CASSFNPVGELFF. The chain couples TRBV5-1 to TRBJ2-2; D gene unclear. The CDR3 contains 13 residues. With 2 bases removed from V and 7 bases from J, the gap between germline ends came to 9 bases. The germline CDR1 and CDR2 sequences are SGHRS and YFSETQ.

The chain carries TRBV5-1 and TRBJ2-7; D may correspond to TRBD1 or TRBD2 (5 bases each). The germline V and J ends were trimmed by 4 bases and 6 bases, with 14 bases remaining between them. CDR1 and CDR2 (germline): SGHRS, YFSETQ. The CDR3 length is 13 residues. The CDR3 DNA is TGCGCCAGCAGCCCGGGACCCGTGTTCGAGCAGTACTTC. It codes for CASSPGPVFEQYF.

This clone has a handful of counts. The DNA of the CDR3 is TGTGCCAGCAGCGGTCGAGCGGGAGGTTTGGGGCACATTCAGTACTTC. As protein: CASSGRAGGLGHIQYF. The V call is TRBV9, the J call TRBJ2-4, with TRBD2 matching 9 bases. Germline CDR1 is SGDLS and CDR2 is YYNGEE. Trimming cost V 3 bases and J 8 bases; bases outside gene matches: 12. The CDR3 is made up of 16 amino acids.

This chain uses TRBV11-3 with TRBJ2-3; D remains ambiguous. The CDR3 runs 13 residues. Between the trimmed V and J ends, which lost 1 base and 2 bases, there was a span of 4 bases. Germline values: CDR1 SGHNT, CDR2 YENEEA. CDR3 DNA: TGTGCCAGCAGCTTAGGGGCCACAGATACGCAGTATTTT. It translates to CASSLGATDTQYF. The variable domain in full, completed from reference TRBV11-3 and TRBJ2-3, reads EAGVVQSPRYKIIEKKQPVAFWCNPISGHNTLYWYLQNLGQGPELLIRYENEEAVDDSQLPKDRFSAERLKGVDSTLKIQPAELGDSAVYLCASSLGATDTQYFGPGTRLTVL.

Comments on this clone: Other DNA sequences of this sample code for an identical CDR3. The chain uses TRBV6-4 and TRBJ2-7; D unresolved. Trimming removed 6 bases from V and 3 bases from J, with 0 bases in between. This CDR3 contains 9 residues. Per germline, CDR1 MRHNA and CDR2 SNTAGT. The CDR3 is CASSYEQYF. The CDR3 DNA reads as TGTGCCAGCAGCTACGAGCAGTACTTC.